The 13 T cell receptor beta chains below were found in one sample sequenced in a study of early T cells in non-severe SARS-CoV-2 infection. TCRdb passed the 5' RACE reads through MiXCR, listing each CDR3 protein once. The table shows approximately 97,000 distinct CDR3 sequences, with more than 9.5% occurring only once. The sequencing here drew on whole blood, taken at baseline. Source of these receptors: an adult who was a healthcare worker with PCR-confirmed SARS-CoV-2 infection or an uninfected control (not recorded which).

This clonotype has a handful of counts. This chain joins TRBV20-1 and TRBJ1-2, with TRBD1 matching 12 bases. The CDR3 spans 13 residues. In germline, CDR1 is DFQATT, CDR2 SNEGSKA (reference sequence). V was pared by 5 bases and J by 8 bases, with 6 bases of the junction left unmatched. The CDR3 coding sequence is TGCAGTGCTCCCGGGACAGGGGGCCGAGGCTACACCTTC. Its protein is CSAPGTGGRGYTF.

In its sample, this clonotype was seen a few times. The genes are TRBV27 and TRBJ2-2; D may match TRBD1 or TRBD2 (7 bases each). CDR3 length: 15 amino acids. The ends were cut back, 4 bases at V and 7 bases at J, with 16 bases in the middle. Germline V CDR1 and CDR2: MNHEY, SMNVEV (reference sequence). The CDR3 protein is CASSSGGTGVGELFF. DNA for the CDR3: TGTGCCAGCAGTTCGGGGGGTACAGGGGTCGGGGAGCTGTTTTTT.

This clonotype appeared many times. This chain connects TRBV29-1 to TRBJ1-2, with 9 positions matching TRBD1. The germline V gene encodes CDR1 SQVTM and CDR2 ANQGSEA. There are 15 residues in the CDR3. The junction had 11 bases not matched to a gene; V was cut back by 6 bases and J by 3 bases. The CDR3 region has the DNA TGCAGCGTGGGTAACCGGGACAGGGAATACTATGGCTACACCTTC. Protein sequence: CSVGNRDREYYGYTF.

This clonotype has ten or more counts. The rearrangement joins TRBV7-9 to TRBJ2-5; D may correspond to TRBD1 or TRBD2 (5 bases each). Trimming pared 5 bases from V and 1 base from J, leaving 8 bases between. Germline values: CDR1 SEHNR, CDR2 FQNEAQ (reference sequence). The CDR3 runs to 13 residues. CDR3 DNA sequence: TGTGCCAGCAGCCAGAGGGGCCAAGAGACCCAGTACTTC. Translated, it gives CASSQRGQETQYF.

This clonotype was seen at least ten times. This chain links TRBV6-2 or TRBV6-3 with TRBJ2-3; D might be TRBD2 (5 bases). CDR3 size: 14 residues. Germline V gives CDR1 MNHEY, CDR2 SVGEGT. Trimming removed 3 bases at V and 4 bases at J, with 11 bases between. CDR3 sequence reads: CASSYRESPDTQYF. The DNA of the CDR3 is TGTGCCAGCAGTTATCGGGAAAGTCCAGATACGCAGTATTTT.

This clonotype came up many times. This chain joins TRBV6-6 and TRBJ2-3, with TRBD2 matching over 7 bases. The CDR3 totals 18 residues. V was pared by 6 bases and J by 0 bases, with 15 bases of the junction left unmatched. CDR1 and CDR2 from the germline V gene are MNHNY and SVGAGI (reference sequence). CDR3: CASRPARAGAPSTDTQYF. The CDR3 nucleotides are TGTGCCAGCAGACCAGCCCGGGCGGGAGCTCCTAGCACAGATACGCAGTATTTT.

This clonotype was observed a handful of times. The V gene is TRBV15, the J gene TRBJ2-6; possibly TRBD1 for D (6 bases). The length of the CDR3 is 18 residues. Trimming removed 1 base at V and 4 bases at J, with 17 bases between. Germline V gene lookup returns CDR1 LNHNV and CDR2 YYDKDF (reference sequence). CDR3 DNA sequence: TGTGCCACCAGCAGAGTGCAGGGGAGTGTTTCAGGGGCCAACGTCCTGACTTTC. Its protein product is CATSRVQGSVSGANVLTF.

This chain connects TRBV12-3 or TRBV12-4 to TRBJ1-1, with D unclear. V lost 0 bases to trimming and J lost 8 bases, with 4 bases between them. This CDR3 region has 11 residues. CDR3 sequence: CASSLAKEAFF. In DNA form, the CDR3 reads TGTGCCAGCAGTTTAGCGAAAGAAGCTTTCTTT.

This sequence joins TRBV18 and TRBJ2-7, with a possible D match to TRBD1 (5 bases). V lost 3 bases and J lost 6, with 15 bases in between. Looked up from germline, CDR1 is KGHSH and CDR2 is LQKENI. The CDR3 spans 14 residues. The CDR3 is CASSPDSVIGEQYF. CDR3 bases: TGTGCCAGCTCACCTGACAGCGTAATAGGCGAGCAGTACTTC.

This clonotype has only a few counts. This chain connects TRBV5-5 to TRBJ2-3; D gene uncertain. The ends were cut back, 2 bases at V and 7 bases at J, with 11 bases in the middle. Germline assignment: CDR1 SGHKS and CDR2 YYEKEE (reference sequence). The CDR3 has 13 amino acids. CDR3 region: CASSFLLGNTQYF. For the CDR3, the DNA is TGTGCCAGCAGCTTCTTGCTGGGGAATACGCAGTATTTT.

This clonotype was found a few times. The rearrangement links TRBV7-9 to TRBJ1-1; D call uncertain. V was trimmed by 1 base and J by 1 base, leaving 10 bases between them. CDR3 length equals 15 residues. Germline V CDR1 and CDR2: SEHNR, FQNEAQ (reference sequence). In DNA, the CDR3 is TGTGCCAGCAGCTTAGAGGTTACTGGGAACACTGAAGCTTTCTTT. As protein: CASSLEVTGNTEAFF. Based on the CDR3 plus reference TRBV7-9 and TRBJ1-1, the full variable domain is DTGVSQNPRHKITKRGQNVTFRCDPISEHNRLYWYRQTLGQGPEFLTYFQNEAQLEKSRLLSDRFSAERPKGSFSTLEIQRTEQGDSAMYLCASSLEVTGNTEAFFGQGTRLTVV.

This clonotype was observed once. The chain links TRBV10-3 to TRBJ2-2; 9 bases are shared with TRBD1. Germline CDR1 ENHRY, CDR2 SYGVKD. V shed 7 bases, J shed 5 bases, and the junction held 5 bases outside the gene matches. This CDR3 contains 14 residues. CDR3 coding DNA: TGTGCCATCACGGGACAGGGAGAAACCGGGGAGCTGTTTTTT. Its protein product is CAITGQGETGELFF.

V and J are TRBV11-2 and TRBJ2-1; no firm D call. The germline V gene encodes CDR1 SGHAT and CDR2 FQNNGV. The germline V and J ends were trimmed by 1 base and 15 bases, with 13 bases remaining between them. The CDR3 covers 12 residues. CDR3 sequence (DNA): TGTGCCAGCAGCTTAGTCACTGGGGTACCGTTCTTC. This encodes CASSLVTGVPFF.